Here is one T cell receptor beta chain with its context. Antigen: not known. Primers included in the PCR were 60 Vbeta and 13 Jbeta primers. Here immunoSEQ multiplex PCR was the method, and the copy in TCRdb shows in-frame clones only, minus some. The sample shows 55,000 to 80,000 clones, about 77% of them seen only once. The sample is drawn from a study of cytomegalovirus exposure and HLA in healthy donors. V dropped 1 base and J dropped 1; count of bases not matched to a gene: 1. The CDR3 runs 14 residues. Germline V CDR1 and CDR2: SGHRS, YFSETQ. Healthy individuals who donated bone marrow served as the donors. Study-level points and caveats: Analysis was carried out at a later point, and it linked a missense DCLRE1C variant to TCR beta V- and J-gene trimming. An apparent linkage of common viral pathogens to several of the most significant clusters emerged in a later analysis. A previous analysis found most TCR beta V segments productive roughly 90% or roughly 30% of the time.

The chain recombines TRBV5-1 with TRBJ1-1; 7 bases align to TRBD1. This receptor was taken from a man in his forties in good health and CMV-seronegative. Specimen: PBMCs. The CDR3 region has the DNA TGCGCCAGCAGCTTGCAGGGGGGGAACACTGAAGCTTTCTTT. Encoded protein: CASSLQGGNTEAFF.